This TCR beta chain was identified during a study of human T cells and chemical hapten exposure. TCRdb recomputed calls from the RACE reads with MiXCR, one row per CDR3 protein. Here the sample spans about 120,000 distinct CDR3 sequences, about 14% being singletons. Indicated time point: pre-sensitization, week 0. Noted treatment: therapeutic diphenylcyclopropenone sensitization with weekly scalp DPC. Blood draws came before every patch-test application. Total RNA extraction was carried out from unfractionated whole blood. The V and J ends lost 7 bases and 12 bases, in that order; junction bases with no gene match: 7. CDR1 and CDR2 from the germline V gene are SQVTM and ANQGSEA. This CDR3 region has 11 residues.

The clonotype originates from a woman younger than 30 with alopecia areata. Some clones in this sample may be carry-over from other donors' samples. The chain joins TRBV29-1 to TRBJ1-4; 8 nucleotides line up with TRBD1. The material sequenced was whole blood, taken in connection with sensitization to the hapten diphenylcyclopropenone (DPC). As DNA, the CDR3 is TGCAGCGCTATGGACAGGGCGGAACTGTTTTTT. Translation gives CSAMDRAELFF.